This TCR beta chain was retrieved from a study of blood T cell repertoires in COVID-19. The wider study: COVID-19 samples, acute and convalescent, were from the United States, Italy and Spain. Sample material is recorded as cDNA or gDNA derived from T cells, B-cell-depleted T cells, or PBMCs.

This clone was counted a single time. In the original processing: Amplifying reference gene primers gave estimates of nucleated cell counts. Generated by immunoSEQ multiplex PCR, the TCRdb table keeps only in-frame clones and is missing some. V, J and clone size were drawn from that table, and D and trimming were deduced from the DNA. The table includes tens of thousands of clones, more than 60% detected once. The germline CDR1 and CDR2 sequences are SNHLY and FYNNEI. Deletions cut 2 bases from V and 1 base from J, with 11 bases between. CDR3 length: 15 residues. This clonotype was obtained from a human donor in a cohort sampled during active COVID-19. This chain uses TRBV2 with TRBJ1-1; D might be TRBD1 (5 bases). Sequencing was carried out using peripheral blood. The CDR3 DNA reads TGTGCCAGCAGTGAATGGGGCAGAGGGAACACTGAAGCTTTCTTT. Its translation: CASSEWGRGNTEAFF.